A single sample gave rise to the 20 T cell receptor beta chains below, sequenced in a study of immune evolution from preneoplasia to lung adenocarcinoma. Profiling relied on immunoSEQ multiplex PCR, and the TCRdb table lists in-frame clones only, not all of them. The data contain 5,000 or so clones, less than 90% of them singletons. What was sequenced was FFPE adjacent normal lung tissue. These receptors all come from a person between 65 and 79 years old with lung adenocarcinoma.

The chain is built from TRBV2 and TRBJ2-7; TRBD2 matches at 7 bases. CDR1 is SNHLY and CDR2 is FYNNEI in the germline V gene. Unmatched junction bases numbered 9, after V lost 7 bases and J lost 6 bases. This CDR3 spans 13 amino acids. CDR3 residues: CASTGAGFGEQYF. The DNA of the CDR3 is TGTGCCAGCACCGGAGCGGGGTTCGGCGAGCAGTACTTC.

This chain connects TRBV18 to TRBJ1-2, with D perhaps matching TRBD1 (6 bases). V was trimmed by 6 bases and J by 8 bases, leaving 16 bases between them. The germline V gene has CDR1 KGHSH and CDR2 LQKENI. The CDR3 consists of 13 residues. The CDR3 region has the DNA TGTGCCAGCTCCCTTGACAGGTCAGGCGGCTACACCTTC. Amino acids: CASSLDRSGGYTF.

By frequency in the sample, this clone is large (0.1 to 1%). V gene TRBV28 combines with J gene TRBJ1-1; D ambiguous. Germline V gives CDR1 MDHEN, CDR2 SYDVKM. V dropped 5 bases and J dropped 11 bases, with 15 bases sitting between them. The CDR3 extends over 12 amino acids. The CDR3 DNA follows: TGTGCCAGCAGTCTACCTAACTATGAGGCTTTCTTT. Encoded protein: CASSLPNYEAFF.

J is TRBJ2-3 and V is TRBV29-1; D not certain. Germline values: CDR1 SQVTM, CDR2 ANQGSEA. This CDR3 has 12 amino acids. V lost 1 base and J lost 0, with 2 bases in between. CDR3 nucleotides: TGCAGCGTTGAAGCTAGCACAGATACGCAGTATTTT. This sequence encodes CSVEASTDTQYF.

V usage is TRBV6-6 and J usage is TRBJ1-2; no firm D call. The germline V gene encodes CDR1 MNHNY and CDR2 SVGAGI (reference sequence). The CDR3 covers 13 residues. Trimming pared 0 bases from V and 7 bases from J, leaving 9 bases between. The CDR3 DNA reads as TGTGCCAGCAGTTACTCGACTCGGGGTGGCTACACCTTC. Translating it yields CASSYSTRGGYTF.

V gene TRBV5-6 combines with J gene TRBJ2-3, with 8 bases identical to TRBD2. This CDR3 comprises 15 residues. V lost 4 bases to trimming and J lost 2 bases; unmatched junction nucleotides: 6. Germline V lookup: CDR1 SGHDT, CDR2 YYEEEE. The chain's CDR3 is CASSPGGGYTDTQYF. CDR3 bases: TGTGCCAGCAGCCCGGGGGGGGGTTACACAGATACGCAGTATTTT. The full variable domain, completed using reference TRBV5-6 and TRBJ2-3, is DAGVTQSPTHLIKTRGQQVTLRCSPKSGHDTVSWYQQALGQGPQFIFQYYEEEERQRGNFPDRFSGHQFPNYSSELNVNALLLGDSALYLCASSPGGGYTDTQYFGPGTRLTVL.

This chain connects TRBV5-6 to TRBJ1-6; no clear D. The CDR3 loop spans 13 amino acids. The germline V and J ends were trimmed by 4 bases and 7 bases, with 9 bases remaining between them. Germline values: CDR1 SGHDT, CDR2 YYEEEE. As DNA, the CDR3 is TGTGCCAGCAGCGTCACGTCAAATTCACCCCTCCACTTT. It codes for CASSVTSNSPLHF.

The chain joins TRBV6-5 to TRBJ2-1; the match to TRBD2 covers 9 bases. V dropped 4 bases and J dropped 2; count of bases not matched to a gene: 6. The V gene's germline CDR1 is MNHEY and CDR2 SVGAGI. This CDR3 has 16 amino acids. Here the CDR3 reads CASSSTGGGAYNEQFF. CDR3 DNA sequence: TGTGCCAGCAGTTCAACAGGCGGGGGGGCCTACAATGAGCAGTTCTTC.

CDR3 nucleotides: TGCGCCAGCAGTAGACCGCGGGGGCATTGGGAAAGCTACAATGAGCAGTTCTTC. It encodes CASSRPRGHWESYNEQFF. This chain links TRBV5-1 with TRBJ2-1; the D gene is possibly TRBD2 (7 bases). The germline V gene encodes CDR1 SGHRS and CDR2 YFSETQ. This CDR3 region has 18 residues. Between the trimmed V and J ends, which lost 5 bases and 3 bases, there was a span of 24 bases.

As to this clone: The junction and the germline gene differ at one end; a read error may be behind it. CDR3 amino acids: CASSDQGGRFQETQYF. CDR3 sequence (DNA): TGTGCCAGCAGTGATCAAGGGGGCCGATTCCAAGAGACCCAATACTTC. The rearrangement uses TRBV25-1 and TRBJ2-5, with 7 bases identical to TRBD1. Germline CDR1 MGHDK, CDR2 SYGVNS. The CDR3 is made up of 16 amino acids.

This clone was seen a handful of times. Other DNA sequences in this sample translate to the same CDR3. V and J are TRBV14 and TRBJ2-5, with D perhaps matching TRBD1 or TRBD2 (7 bases each). V was cut by 2 bases and J by 5 bases, with 21 bases left in between. There are 17 residues in the CDR3. CDR1 SGHDN and CDR2 FVKESK come from the germline V gene. The CDR3 here is CASSQLDRTTSRETQYF. CDR3 coding DNA: TGTGCCAGCAGCCAATTGGACAGGACGACTAGCCGGGAGACCCAGTACTTC.

The chain is built from TRBV15 and TRBJ1-2; 9 bases align to TRBD1. Germline trimming cut 5 bases from V and 0 bases from J; bases unmatched to any gene: 7. Germline V gives CDR1 LNHNV, CDR2 YYDKDF (reference sequence). CDR3 length: 16 residues. The CDR3 nucleotides are TGTGCCACCAGCGCGCGGACAGGGGTAACTAACTATGGCTACACCTTC. This encodes CATSARTGVTNYGYTF.

This clone was seen just once. The CDR3 loop reads CASSQDKKRDGYTF. As DNA, the CDR3 is TGCGCCAGCAGCCAAGATAAGAAGCGTGATGGCTACACCTTC. The chain combines TRBV4-1 with TRBJ1-2; D unclear. The length of the CDR3 is 14 residues. Trimming shortened V by 0 bases and J by 6 bases, and 11 bases separated the two germline ends. Per germline, CDR1 MGHRA and CDR2 YSYEKL.

CDR3 coding DNA: TGCGCCAGCAGTGAGGGCCCCAATTTGGGGCAGTACTTC. Its translation is CASSEGPNLGQYF. V gene TRBV10-1 combines with J gene TRBJ2-7; D not certain. The CDR3 runs to 13 residues. With 2 bases removed from V and 9 bases from J, the gap between germline ends came to 14 bases. Germline CDR1 is WNHNN and CDR2 is SYGVQD (reference sequence).

Regarding this clone: Other DNA sequences in the sample encode the same CDR3. This sequence joins TRBV28 and TRBJ1-2; the match to TRBD1 covers 8 bases. Germline loops: CDR1 MDHEN, CDR2 SYDVKM. The V segment lost 5 bases and the J segment 8 bases; nucleotides outside the gene matches: 4. This CDR3 contains 12 residues. DNA of the CDR3: TGTGCCAGCAGTCCAGGGGGCGTGGGCTACACCTTC. Protein: CASSPGGVGYTF.

The rearrangement uses TRBV18 and TRBJ2-7; no firm D call. Germline values: CDR1 KGHSH, CDR2 LQKENI. The CDR3 runs 13 residues. V lost 6 bases, J lost 0 bases, and 9 bases lay in between. This CDR3 reads CASSLGSSYEQYF. The CDR3 DNA sequence: TGTGCCAGCTCCTTGGGGTCCTCCTACGAGCAGTACTTC.

V and J are TRBV27 and TRBJ2-7; 7 bases are shared with TRBD2. Per the germline V gene, CDR1 is MNHEY and CDR2 is SMNVEV (reference sequence). The CDR3 consists of 12 residues. The junction had 3 bases not matched to a gene; V was cut back by 4 bases and J by 6 bases. CDR3 nucleotides: TGTGCCAGCAGTTGGACGGGGGGCGAGCAGTACTTC. Its protein product is CASSWTGGEQYF.

Only a few counts were recorded for this clone. The gene calls are TRBV7-9 and TRBJ2-7, with 9 bases lining up with TRBD1. Germline V gene data show CDR1 as SEHNR and CDR2 as FQNEAQ (reference sequence). With 2 bases clipped from V and 2 bases from J, the junction kept 13 bases outside the gene matches. CDR3 length: 18 amino acids. The CDR3, as DNA: TGTGCCAGCAGCTTACCAGTGGGGATGGGGGACAGGGCCTACGAGCAGTACTTC. Translation gives CASSLPVGMGDRAYEQYF.

This chain joins TRBV28 and TRBJ2-2; 14 bases are shared with TRBD2. The CDR3 runs 16 residues. With 10 bases clipped from V and 6 bases from J, the junction kept 10 bases outside the gene matches. Germline assignment: CDR1 MDHEN and CDR2 SYDVKM. CDR3 bases: TGTGCCACCACTCGACGACTAGCGGGAGGGGCCGGGGAGCTGTTTTTT. Its translation: CATTRRLAGGAGELFF.

This clone was observed a single time. The genes are TRBV6-5 and TRBJ1-2, with TRBD1 matching 7 bases. J was trimmed by 4 bases and V by 6 bases; bases with no gene match: 8. The CDR3 contains 14 residues. The germline CDR1 and CDR2 sequences are MNHEY and SVGAGI. CDR3 sequence (DNA): TGTGCCAGCAGGCCCGGGGACAGCCTCTATGGCTACACCTTC. Translating gives CASRPGDSLYGYTF.